Following are 27 T cell receptor beta chains from one sample sequenced in a study of blood T cell repertoires in COVID-19. The method was immunoSEQ multiplex PCR; TCRdb's version includes in-frame clones alone and lacks a portion of them. The sample consists of around 250,000 clones, 86% of them appearing once. Sequenced input: peripheral blood. The source of these receptors is a man older than 75 with acute or convalescent COVID-19.

The V gene is TRBV3-1 (or the pseudogene TRBV3-2), the J gene TRBJ2-7, with 9 bases fitting TRBD2. Germline V gene sequence: CDR1 LGHDT, CDR2 YNNKEL (reference sequence). This CDR3 has 14 residues. Trimming removed 5 bases from V and 7 bases from J; junction bases left unmatched: 9. In nucleotides, the CDR3 is TGTGCCAGCAGCGGGGGGACTAGCCTCGCGGAGCAGTACTTC. The encoded protein is CASSGGTSLAEQYF.

V is TRBV5-1 and J is TRBJ2-5, with D possibly matching TRBD2 (6 bases). V lost 4 bases and J 5 bases, leaving 12 bases between the germline ends. The CDR3 length is 13 residues. Per the germline V gene, CDR1 is SGHRS and CDR2 is YFSETQ. Here the CDR3 DNA reads TGCGCCAGCAGCGCGGAGGGGTGGGAGACCCAGTACTTC. It is translated as CASSAEGWETQYF. The variable domain in full, with the rest retrieved from reference TRBV5-1 and TRBJ2-5, is KAGVTQTPRYLIKTRGQQVTLSCSPISGHRSVSWYQQTPGQGLQFLFEYFSETQRNKGNFPGRFSGRQFSNSRSEMNVSTLELGDSALYLCASSAEGWETQYFGPGTRLLVL.

The chain employs TRBV3-1 (or the pseudogene TRBV3-2) and TRBJ2-4; D unclear. V was pared by 4 bases and J by 0 bases, with 10 bases between. The V gene's germline CDR1 is LGHDT and CDR2 YNNKEL (reference sequence). This CDR3 is built from 15 residues. The CDR3 DNA reads as TGTGCCAGCAGCCCTTCCTCTCTAGCCAAAAACATTCAGTACTTC. Residues: CASSPSSLAKNIQYF.

The CDR3 is CASSPGTGGGEQFF. The CDR3 DNA is TGTGCCAGCAGCCCCGGGACAGGGGGCGGTGAGCAGTTCTTC. This chain links TRBV7-3 with TRBJ2-1; 12 bases fit TRBD1. The CDR3 has 14 residues. After removal of 5 bases from V and 9 bases from J, the junction contained 5 bases not matched to a gene. Looked up from germline, CDR1 is SGHTA and CDR2 is FQGTGA.

The chain has TRBV3-1 (or the pseudogene TRBV3-2) and TRBJ2-3; TRBD2 might be the D (6 bases). The germline gives CDR1 LGHDT, CDR2 YNNKEL (reference sequence). Trimming shortened V by 4 bases and J by 1 base, and 12 bases separated the two germline ends. This CDR3 has 15 amino acids. CDR3: CASSRVGGGTDTQYF. CDR3 nucleotide sequence: TGTGCCAGCAGCCGCGTCGGCGGGGGCACAGATACGCAGTATTTT.

This chain joins TRBV3-1 (or the pseudogene TRBV3-2) and TRBJ2-3, with TRBD2 matching 12 bases. Trimming took 4 bases from V and 2 from J; bases not matched to a gene: 4. This CDR3 is built from 16 residues. Germline V CDR1 and CDR2: LGHDT, YNNKEL (reference sequence). The CDR3 here is CASSPRLAGATDTQYF. CDR3 bases: TGTGCCAGCAGCCCAAGACTAGCGGGGGCCACAGATACGCAGTATTTT.

This chain links TRBV19 with TRBJ2-7; 9 bases agree with TRBD1. This CDR3 has 15 amino acids. The germline V gene has CDR1 LNHDA and CDR2 SQIVND (reference sequence). Trimming at V came to 8 bases and at J to 1 base, leaving 9 bases not matched to a gene. This CDR3 is CASAPYGTGSYEQYF. CDR3 bases: TGTGCCAGTGCCCCTTATGGGACAGGGTCCTACGAGCAGTACTTC.

The table lists this clone with a count of one. The CDR3: CASIQVGDRSYGYTF. The CDR3 nucleotides are TGTGCCAGTATCCAAGTTGGCGACAGATCCTATGGCTACACCTTC. The chain recombines TRBV19 with TRBJ1-2; D is perhaps TRBD1 (5 bases). The CDR3 is 15 amino acids. The V end lost 7 bases, the J end lost 4 bases, and 19 bases lay between the germline ends. Germline CDR1 is LNHDA and CDR2 is SQIVND (reference sequence). Combining the CDR3 with reference TRBV19 and TRBJ1-2 gives the whole variable domain DGGITQSPKYLFRKEGQNVTLSCEQNLNHDAMYWYRQDPGQGLRLIYYSQIVNDFQKGDIAEGYSVSREKKESFPLTVTSAQKNPTAFYLCASIQVGDRSYGYTFGSGTRLTVV.

This clone is a singleton in its sample. The V gene is TRBV3-1 (or the pseudogene TRBV3-2), the J gene TRBJ2-1; D possibly corresponds to TRBD2 (7 bases). CDR1 and CDR2 from the germline V gene are LGHDT and YNNKEL (reference sequence). CDR3 size: 21 residues. V lost 4 bases and J lost 3, with 31 bases in between. The CDR3 sequence is CASSPTPGRGGARFYYNEQFF. The CDR3 DNA is TGTGCCAGCAGCCCTACTCCGGGAAGGGGGGGAGCCCGTTTTTACTACAATGAGCAGTTCTTC.

There are a few counts of this clone. The V gene is TRBV28, the J gene TRBJ1-5; D uncertain. Trimming removed 3 bases from V and 0 bases from J, with 18 bases in between. There are 18 residues in the CDR3. Germline V gene lookup returns CDR1 MDHEN and CDR2 SYDVKM. DNA of the CDR3: TGTGCCAGCAGTTTTCTGCCGTCGACGGGTCCTAGCAATCAGCCCCAGCATTTT. Protein sequence: CASSFLPSTGPSNQPQHF.

The chain couples TRBV4-3 to TRBJ1-5, with D perhaps TRBD1 (6 bases). The V end lost 3 bases, the J end lost 6 bases, and 12 bases lay between the germline ends. The germline gives CDR1 LGHNA, CDR2 YSLEER. There are 14 residues in the CDR3. The CDR3 reads CASSQDTGLQPQHF. The CDR3 nucleotides are TGCGCCAGCAGCCAGGATACAGGGCTTCAGCCCCAGCATTTT.

This chain uses TRBV18 with TRBJ2-6; TRBD2 is a possible D gene (5 bases). The CDR3 extends over 14 amino acids. Germline V lookup: CDR1 KGHSH, CDR2 LQKENI. With 3 bases removed from V and 4 bases from J, the gap between germline ends came to 7 bases. CDR3 loop: CASSPGVGANVLTF. The CDR3, as DNA: TGTGCCAGCTCACCCGGGGTCGGGGCCAACGTCCTGACTTTC.

The rearrangement uses TRBV18 and TRBJ2-2, with D maybe TRBD1 (6 bases). This CDR3 region has 13 residues. Trimming took off 6 bases at V and 5 bases at J, with 10 bases between the two ends. Germline-derived CDR1 and CDR2 are KGHSH and LQKENI. The CDR3 DNA is TGTGCCAGCTCCTACAGGGAGACCGGGGAGCTGTTTTTT. This translates into CASSYRETGELFF. Full variable domain (missing parts from reference TRBV18 and TRBJ2-2): NAGVMQNPRHLVRRRGQEARLRCSPMKGHSHVYWYRQLPEEGLKFMVYLQKENIIDESGMPKERFSAEFPKEGPSILRIQQVVRGDSAAYFCASSYRETGELFFGEGSRLTVL.

This clone was observed a few times. The chain joins TRBV28 to TRBJ2-1, with TRBD2 identical over 8 bases. Germline trimming cut 7 bases from V and 4 bases from J; bases unmatched to any gene: 18. This CDR3 comprises 18 residues. The germline CDR1 and CDR2 sequences are MDHEN and SYDVKM. The CDR3 protein is CASTPSISGGGPYNEQFF. The CDR3 DNA follows: TGTGCCAGCACCCCCTCCATTAGTGGCGGGGGGCCGTACAATGAGCAGTTCTTC.

The count of this clone is one. The chain employs TRBV14 and TRBJ1-6, with D possibly being TRBD1 (6 bases). This CDR3 contains 15 residues. Trimming left V 1 base short and J 4 bases short, with 8 bases between. CDR1 and CDR2 from the germline V gene are SGHDN and FVKESK. The CDR3 loop reads CASSQAGVYNSPLHF. The CDR3 DNA sequence: TGTGCCAGCAGCCAAGCAGGGGTATATAATTCACCCCTCCACTTT.

This clone was observed a single time. The chain is built from TRBV4-2 and TRBJ1-3, with D maybe TRBD1 (5 bases). The CDR3 runs 14 residues. The germline CDR1 and CDR2 sequences are LGHNA and YNFKEQ. V was pared by 1 base and J by 8 bases, with 12 bases between. The CDR3 spells CASSQGAGLDTIYF. The CDR3 region has the DNA TGTGCCAGCAGCCAAGGAGCGGGGCTAGACACCATATATTTT.

V gene TRBV2 combines with J gene TRBJ1-5; 7 nucleotides match TRBD1. Germline lookup yields CDR1 SNHLY and CDR2 FYNNEI. After removal of 6 bases from V and 4 bases from J, the junction contained 6 bases not matched to a gene. The CDR3 runs to 14 residues. CDR3 nucleotide sequence: TGTGCCAGCAGCTGGGGCAGGGGGAATCAGCCCCAGCATTTT. Translation: CASSWGRGNQPQHF.

The rearrangement joins TRBV5-4 to TRBJ2-3; 9 bases fit TRBD2. Germline V CDR1 and CDR2: SGHNT, YYREEE (reference sequence). The CDR3 length is 16 residues. V was clipped by 1 base and J by 0 bases; unmatched bases: 3. CDR3 DNA: TGTGCCAGCAGCTTGTGGCTAGCGGGGAGCACAGATACGCAGTATTTT. Residues: CASSLWLAGSTDTQYF.

V gene TRBV21-1 combines with J gene TRBJ1-1. TRBV21-1 represents a pseudogene. CDR3 length: 13 amino acids. The CDR3 is CASSKWEPTEAFF. In DNA form, the CDR3 reads TGTGCCAGCAGCAAATGGGAGCCCACTGAAGCTTTCTTT.

In this sample, this clone turned up once. In DNA, the CDR3 is TGTGCCAGCAGCACCGGACAGGGTCGAGAAAAACTGTTTTTT. Its protein product is CASSTGQGREKLFF. V usage is TRBV5-4 and J usage is TRBJ1-4; 8 bases are shared with TRBD1. The CDR3 extends over 14 amino acids. V dropped 4 bases and J dropped 8; count of bases not matched to a gene: 7. Per germline, CDR1 SGHNT and CDR2 YYREEE (reference sequence).

This clone was detected only a few times. Other DNA sequences in this sample translate to the same CDR3. The chain recombines TRBV3-1 (or the pseudogene TRBV3-2) with TRBJ1-2; D possibly corresponds to TRBD1 (6 bases). CDR1 and CDR2 (germline): LGHDT, YNNKEL (reference sequence). CDR3 length: 14 amino acids. V lost 1 base and J 0 bases, leaving 6 bases between the germline ends. This chain's CDR3 is CASSQGTANYGYTF. The CDR3 DNA follows: TGTGCCAGCAGCCAAGGGACAGCTAACTATGGCTACACCTTC.

The CDR3 sequence is CASRRQFTEAFF. The CDR3 DNA follows: TGTGCCAGCAGACGCCAGTTCACTGAAGCTTTCTTT. The chain uses TRBV27 and TRBJ1-1; D is unclear. Germline loops: CDR1 MNHEY, CDR2 SMNVEV (reference sequence). The V and J ends lost 6 bases and 4 bases respectively, with 9 bases between them. The CDR3 length is 12 residues.

The chain is built from TRBV10-1 and TRBJ1-2; the match to TRBD1 covers 8 bases. V lost 8 bases to trimming and J lost 8 bases; unmatched junction nucleotides: 7. The CDR3 loop spans 12 amino acids. Germline V gives CDR1 WNHNN, CDR2 SYGVQD (reference sequence). CDR3: CASPQGAWGYTF. The CDR3 nucleotides read TGCGCCAGCCCCCAGGGGGCTTGGGGCTACACCTTC.

This chain joins TRBV20-1 and TRBJ2-1, with 9 bases identical to TRBD1. The J segment lost 8 bases and the V segment lost 3 bases, leaving 8 bases of the junction unmatched. The CDR3 contains 14 residues. Germline CDR1 and CDR2: DFQATT and SNEGSKA (reference sequence). The chain's CDR3 is CSASRTGVVDEQFF. The CDR3 DNA is TGCAGTGCTAGTAGGACAGGGGTTGTAGATGAGCAGTTCTTC.

This clone is a singleton in its sample. The rearrangement uses TRBV3-1 (or the pseudogene TRBV3-2) and TRBJ2-7; TRBD2 aligns across 8 bases. In germline, CDR1 is LGHDT, CDR2 YNNKEL (reference sequence). The V and J ends lost 1 base and 3 bases, in that order; junction bases with no gene match: 2. This CDR3 comprises 14 residues. The CDR3 spells CASSQGLANYEQYF. CDR3 nucleotides: TGTGCCAGCAGCCAAGGACTAGCGAACTACGAGCAGTACTTC.

This chain uses TRBV5-1 with TRBJ2-7, with a possible D match to TRBD2 (6 bases). Germline lookup yields CDR1 SGHRS and CDR2 YFSETQ. Trimming removed 3 bases from V and 2 bases from J, with 15 bases in between. The CDR3 length is 15 residues. The CDR3 sequence: CASSSEGTPAYEQYF. The DNA of the CDR3 is TGCGCCAGCAGCTCGGAGGGTACACCGGCCTACGAGCAGTACTTC.

This chain uses TRBV4-2 with TRBJ1-3; 7 bases are a match to TRBD1. Germline CDR1 and CDR2: LGHNA and YNFKEQ. V dropped 0 bases and J dropped 0; count of bases not matched to a gene: 8. The CDR3 is 18 amino acids. CDR3 bases: TGTGCCAGCAGCCAAGATAGGGGGACAGTTAGCTCTGGAAACACCATATATTTT. Amino acids: CASSQDRGTVSSGNTIYF.